This entry lists 20 T cell receptor beta chains sequenced from one sample in a study of immune characterization of retroperitoneal liposarcoma. One entry per CDR3 protein results from TCRdb running MiXCR on the PCR reads. In the table there are 2,500 to 4,000 distinct CDR3 sequences, about 45% of which are singletons. The sequencing sample was made of tumor tissue. These receptors were collected from a male donor with retroperitoneal liposarcoma.

By sample fraction, this clonotype is medium-sized. This rearrangement joins TRBV6-1 to TRBJ2-7; D gene unclear. CDR3 length equals 13 residues. The germline V gene encodes CDR1 MNHNS and CDR2 SASEGT. V was cut by 3 bases and J by 2 bases, with 8 bases left in between. The CDR3 nucleotides read TGTGCCAGCAGTGAGACACCCGCCTACGAGCAGTACTTC. Translated, it gives CASSETPAYEQYF.

Sample share makes this clonotype medium-sized. Here the CDR3 reads CASSSGTSVYEQYF. The CDR3 nucleotides read TGTGCCAGCAGCTCCGGGACTAGCGTCTACGAGCAGTACTTC. The rearrangement links TRBV7-8 to TRBJ2-7; 10 bases align to TRBD2. This CDR3 contains 14 residues. Germline CDR1 and CDR2: SGHVS and FQNEAQ. Trimming took 4 bases from V and 3 from J; bases not matched to a gene: 3.

This chain connects TRBV6-1 to TRBJ2-2; 13 nucleotides match TRBD2. The germline gives CDR1 MNHNS, CDR2 SASEGT. This CDR3 is 15 amino acids long. Unmatched junction bases numbered 5, after V lost 9 bases and J lost 4 bases. CDR3 in amino acids: CASKGLAGATGELFF. CDR3 DNA: TGTGCCAGTAAAGGACTAGCGGGAGCCACCGGGGAGCTGTTTTTT.

The CDR3 region is CASMRAGAYEQYF. As DNA, the CDR3 is TGTGCCAGCATGCGAGCGGGAGCCTACGAGCAGTACTTC. The chain recombines TRBV12-3 or TRBV12-4 with TRBJ2-7; 8 bases match TRBD2. The CDR3 consists of 13 residues. V gave up 7 bases and J gave up 2 bases; unmatched junction bases: 4.

This chain uses TRBV6-1 with TRBJ2-1, with 9 nucleotides matching TRBD2. Per the germline V gene, CDR1 is MNHNS and CDR2 is SASEGT. Trimming cost V 8 bases and J 4 bases; bases outside gene matches: 12. The CDR3 has 16 amino acids. For the CDR3, the DNA is TGTGCCAGCCGTGGGATGGCGGGAGGGAGATACAATGAGCAGTTCTTC. This translates into CASRGMAGGRYNEQFF.

The genes are TRBV12-3 or TRBV12-4 and TRBJ2-3, with D maybe TRBD2 (6 bases). Matching the DNA end better, TRBJ2-5 makes the J call doubtful. The CDR3 loop spans 13 amino acids. This CDR3 is CASSLSGVETQYF. CDR3 DNA: TGTGCCAGCAGTTTATCGGGGGTTGAGACCCAGTACTTC.

The chain has TRBV7-6 and TRBJ2-1; no firm D call. The tail of the sequence fits TRBJ2-7 better, so the J call may be wrong. CDR1 and CDR2 from the germline V gene are SGHVS and FNYEAQ. This CDR3 contains 13 residues. The CDR3 DNA is TGTGCCAGCAGCTTAGGAGAAGGATACGAGCAGTACTTC. This encodes CASSLGEGYEQYF.

This clonotype was seen more than once but under ten times. The rearrangement links TRBV11-1 to TRBJ2-1; 11 positions match TRBD2. Germline CDR1 SGHAT, CDR2 FQDESV (reference sequence). The V and J ends lost 5 bases and 5 bases, in that order; junction bases with no gene match: 5. This CDR3 has 15 amino acids. CDR3 nucleotide sequence: TGTGCCAGCAGCCCACTAGCGGGGGCGAACAATGAGCAGTTCTTC. It codes for CASSPLAGANNEQFF. Looking up the rest from reference TRBV11-1 and TRBJ2-1 gives the full variable domain: EAEVAQSPRYKITEKSQAVAFWCDPISGHATLYWYRQILGQGPELLVQFQDESVVDDSQLPKDRFSAERLKGVDSTLKIQPAELGDSAMYLCASSPLAGANNEQFFGPGTRLTVL.

The J gene is TRBJ1-5, the V gene TRBV7-2, with D perhaps TRBD1 (5 bases). The CDR3 has 16 residues. Germline-derived CDR1 and CDR2 are SGHTA and FQGNSA. V shed 1 base and J shed 2 bases, with 12 bases lying between them. The CDR3 DNA reads TGTGCCAGCAGCTTAGGGTTCGGGACGGGCAATCAGCCCCAGCATTTT. Its translation: CASSLGFGTGNQPQHF.

The chain recombines TRBV6-1 with TRBJ1-6; D is unresolved. Germline-derived CDR1 and CDR2 are MNHNS and SASEGT. The CDR3 has 15 residues. The germline V and J ends were trimmed by 7 bases and 0 bases, with 10 bases remaining between them. As DNA, the CDR3 is TGTGCCAGCAATGCTGGGAGCTCCTATAATTCACCCCTCCACTTT. Its protein is CASNAGSSYNSPLHF.

The gene calls are TRBV7-3 and TRBJ2-1; no clear D. TRBJ2-7 explains the end of the DNA better; the J call may be wrong. There are 13 residues in the CDR3. Germline CDR1 SGHTA, CDR2 FQGTGA. Here the CDR3 reads CASSLSVYNEQYF. The CDR3, as DNA: TGTGCCAGCAGCTTGTCAGTGTACAATGAGCAGTACTTC.

The chain recombines TRBV12-3 or TRBV12-4 with TRBJ2-1, with D hard to call. The CDR3 consists of 15 residues. The ends were cut back, 5 bases at V and 7 bases at J, with 18 bases in the middle. As DNA, the CDR3 is TGTGCCAGCAGTCCTTCTCCCCCCGAGCGTAATGAGCAGTTCTTC. Translating it yields CASSPSPPERNEQFF.

This clonotype was seen a handful of times. This sequence joins TRBV7-6 and TRBJ1-5; D not certain. This CDR3 spans 13 amino acids. Germline V lookup: CDR1 SGHVS, CDR2 FNYEAQ. V was pared by 5 bases and J by 3 bases, with 8 bases between. The CDR3 spells CASSDHPNQPQHF. The DNA for the CDR3 is TGTGCCAGCAGCGACCATCCCAATCAGCCCCAGCATTTT. Filled out from reference TRBV7-6 and TRBJ1-5, the complete variable domain reads GAGVSQSPRYKVTKRGQDVALRCDPISGHVSLYWYRQALGQGPEFLTYFNYEAQQDKSGLPNDRFSAERPEGSISTLTIQRTEQRDSAMYRCASSDHPNQPQHFGDGTRLSIL.

This clonotype was seen just once. This sequence joins TRBV6-6 and TRBJ2-3; 14 bases match TRBD2. J lost 6 bases, V lost 5 bases, and 10 bases had no gene match. In germline, CDR1 is MNHNY, CDR2 SVGAGI (reference sequence). CDR3 length: 17 residues. As DNA, the CDR3 is TGTGCCAGCAGTGAGCCCCCGGGGACTAGCGGGAGCGATACGCAGTATTTT. It encodes CASSEPPGTSGSDTQYF.

V usage is TRBV6-1 and J usage is TRBJ2-1; 7 positions agree with TRBD1. Germline V CDR1 and CDR2: MNHNS, SASEGT. This CDR3 has 14 residues. Trimming removed 4 bases from V and 8 bases from J; junction bases left unmatched: 8. The CDR3, as DNA: TGTGCCAGCAGTGTAAGACAGGGTTTGGATGAGCAGTTCTTC. This encodes CASSVRQGLDEQFF.

Relative to its sample, this clonotype is medium-sized. The V gene is TRBV11-1, the J gene TRBJ1-1, with D uncertain. This CDR3 region has 13 residues. Germline CDR1 reads SGHAT; CDR2 reads FQDESV (reference sequence). V was trimmed by 3 bases and J by 4 bases, leaving 9 bases between them. The CDR3 sequence: CASSLGFGTEAFF. The CDR3 DNA reads as TGTGCCAGCAGCTTGGGTTTCGGCACTGAAGCTTTCTTT. The full variable domain, in which reference TRBV11-1 and TRBJ1-1 provide the parts outside the CDR3, is EAEVAQSPRYKITEKSQAVAFWCDPISGHATLYWYRQILGQGPELLVQFQDESVVDDSQLPKDRFSAERLKGVDSTLKIQPAELGDSAMYLCASSLGFGTEAFFGQGTRLTVV.

The chain is built from TRBV7-6 and TRBJ2-1; 7 bases agree with TRBD2. The V and J ends lost 6 bases and 13 bases, in that order; junction bases with no gene match: 18. The CDR3 covers 15 residues. Germline assignment: CDR1 SGHVS and CDR2 FNYEAQ. CDR3 in amino acids: CASSENGGGEETQFF. The CDR3 DNA sequence: TGTGCCAGCAGTGAGAATGGGGGGGGGGAAGAGACCCAGTTCTTC.

V usage is TRBV7-6 and J usage is TRBJ2-3; the D gene is possibly TRBD1 (5 bases). Germline V gives CDR1 SGHVS, CDR2 FNYEAQ. V lost 2 bases to trimming and J lost 4 bases, with 16 bases between them. The CDR3 length is 16 residues. The CDR3 sequence is CASSLISQGRADTQYF. The CDR3 bases are TGTGCCAGCAGCTTAATCAGCCAGGGAAGGGCAGATACGCAGTATTTT.

The V call is TRBV11-2, the J call TRBJ2-3; TRBD1 matches at 10 bases. Judging by the DNA end, TRBJ2-7 fits better; the J call may be wrong. The CDR3 runs 16 residues. Germline values: CDR1 SGHAT, CDR2 FQNNGV. CDR3 amino acids: CASRPRPGTGVYEQYF. CDR3 coding DNA: TGTGCCAGCAGACCAAGACCCGGGACAGGGGTCTACGAGCAGTACTTC.

This sequence joins TRBV12-3 or TRBV12-4 and TRBJ2-1, with TRBD2 identical over 9 bases. The CDR3 spans 15 residues. J gave up 10 bases and V 0 bases, and 7 bases lay outside the gene matches. CDR3 loop: CASSLASGSLGEQFF. Written as DNA, the CDR3 is TGTGCCAGCAGTTTAGCTAGCGGGAGTCTCGGCGAGCAGTTCTTC.